This is a list of T cell receptor beta chains from one sample in a study of blood T cell repertoires in COVID-19. Method: immunoSEQ multiplex PCR; TCRdb's copy keeps in-frame clones and lacks some. This sample has hundreds of thousands of clones, with roughly nine tenths found just once. Sequencing was carried out using PBMCs or T cells enriched from blood (not recorded which). These receptors came from a man under 40 who had recovered from COVID-19. CDR3s leave out the opening cysteine and the closing phenylalanine or tryptophan. A D gene is named only where the DNA matches it firmly.

j_call d_call v_call cdr3_aa
TRBJ2-1 - TRBV5-1 ASSKSNEQF
TRBJ2-2 TRBD2 TRBV9 ASSVEGTSVSGELF
TRBJ2-1 TRBD2 TRBV28 ASSFRLAGREGNEQF
TRBJ1-1 - TRBV28 ASSAVSSTF
TRBJ1-2 TRBD1 TRBV29-1 SVGDRENYGYT
TRBJ1-4 TRBD1 TRBV7-6 ASSLGSGQGAEKLF
TRBJ2-1 - TRBV18 ASSPGTFSSYNEQF
TRBJ1-4 TRBD1 TRBV27 ASSLAGTGEKLF
TRBJ1-1 - TRBV18 ASSRSENTEAF
TRBJ1-5 - TRBV18 ASTGQNNQPQH
TRBJ1-1 - TRBV12-3/TRBV12-4 ASSRHFLTEAF
TRBJ1-6 TRBD1 TRBV6-5 ASNWVQGADSPLH
TRBJ1-5 TRBD1 TRBV30 AWSPGGRQPQH
TRBJ2-3 TRBD2 TRBV30 ACRPLTSGAADTQY
TRBJ2-3 - TRBV4-2 ASSQERQGTDTQY
TRBJ2-1 TRBD2 TRBV7-2 ASRWGGNEQF
TRBJ2-2 TRBD1 TRBV28 ASSLQLQGAAGELF
TRBJ2-5 - TRBV28 ASSSSGGAQETQY
TRBJ2-7 - TRBV10-2 ASSESSYEQY
TRBJ1-1 - TRBV7-9 ASSLKTLPLNTEAF
TRBJ2-3 TRBD2 TRBV7-6 ASSSSGSFTDTQY
TRBJ1-2 - TRBV13 ASSLVRGEYVGYT
TRBJ2-1 - TRBV25-1 ASSVRQRSSYNEQF
TRBJ2-7 TRBD2 TRBV7-2 ASSLAGLAGGGYEQY
TRBJ1-5 - TRBV28 AARGSNQPQH
TRBJ2-2 - TRBV5-5 ASSLERAGELF
TRBJ2-1 TRBD2 TRBV7-9 ASRQTSGRVDEQF
TRBJ2-2 TRBD1 TRBV7-6 ASSLVGTEVGELF
TRBJ2-2 TRBD2 TRBV5-4 ASSPLVAGGAGELF
TRBJ2-2 - TRBV27 ASSLVGLAKNTGELF
TRBJ2-7 - TRBV29-1 SVTLQTGKYEQY
TRBJ2-2 - TRBV15 ATSRGQVTGELF
TRBJ2-7 TRBD1 TRBV28 ASTAGQGTSYEQY
TRBJ1-5 - TRBV19 ASSMRHREQPQH
TRBJ1-1 - TRBV7-9 ASSLGQNTEAF
TRBJ2-1 TRBD1 TRBV5-4 ASSLGGQEGVGEQF
TRBJ1-1 - TRBV3-1/TRBV3-2 ASSLNRDIKGTEAF
TRBJ2-3 - TRBV19 ASSPASGDTDTQY
TRBJ2-2 - TRBV5-1 ASSLGLNTGELF
TRBJ1-4 TRBD1 TRBV12-5 ASGPGTGDAEKLF
TRBJ1-3 TRBD1 TRBV6-1 ASSVQGILGNTIY
TRBJ1-4 - TRBV28 ASSWRTSVGKLF
TRBJ2-3 - TRBV5-6 ASSDLPGGVTDTQY
TRBJ2-1 - TRBV4-1 ASSQDQFTNEQF
TRBJ2-3 TRBD2 TRBV11-3 ASTPGLAVLASTDTQY